This TCR beta chain stems from a study of vaccination and CD4 T cells after COVID-19. In the study overall: Participants received two doses of either BNT162b2 or mRNA-1273 vaccine.

Treatment described: roughly 10-day PBMC culture with coronavirus spike peptide pools or control peptides (ViraFEST assay). IL-2 at 8.5 to 10 IU/ml and peptide pools at 9 to 10 ug/ml were added to PBMCs cultured at two million per well. With the Oncomine TCR Beta short-read assay, DNA from cultured CD4+ T cells was sequenced. Genomic DNA was taken out of cultured CD4+ T cells by extraction. TCRdb used MiXCR to reprocess the PCR reads, holding one entry per CDR3 protein. The sample lists roughly 4,200 distinct CDR3 sequences, 15% to 20% occurring once. This clonotype counts as medium-sized. Its target is unknown. CDR1 is SNHLY, CDR2 FYNNEI, per germline. The CDR3 length is 12 residues. The germline V and J ends were trimmed by 4 bases and 7 bases, with 8 bases remaining between them.

The source of this sequence is a human donor who had recovered from COVID-19. The chain links TRBV2 to TRBJ1-5; D ambiguous. The material sequenced was CD4+ T cells from blood, cultured in vitro. CDR3 sequence: CASSGEAQPQHF. CDR3 DNA: TGTGCCAGCAGTGGCGAGGCGCAGCCCCAGCATTTT.